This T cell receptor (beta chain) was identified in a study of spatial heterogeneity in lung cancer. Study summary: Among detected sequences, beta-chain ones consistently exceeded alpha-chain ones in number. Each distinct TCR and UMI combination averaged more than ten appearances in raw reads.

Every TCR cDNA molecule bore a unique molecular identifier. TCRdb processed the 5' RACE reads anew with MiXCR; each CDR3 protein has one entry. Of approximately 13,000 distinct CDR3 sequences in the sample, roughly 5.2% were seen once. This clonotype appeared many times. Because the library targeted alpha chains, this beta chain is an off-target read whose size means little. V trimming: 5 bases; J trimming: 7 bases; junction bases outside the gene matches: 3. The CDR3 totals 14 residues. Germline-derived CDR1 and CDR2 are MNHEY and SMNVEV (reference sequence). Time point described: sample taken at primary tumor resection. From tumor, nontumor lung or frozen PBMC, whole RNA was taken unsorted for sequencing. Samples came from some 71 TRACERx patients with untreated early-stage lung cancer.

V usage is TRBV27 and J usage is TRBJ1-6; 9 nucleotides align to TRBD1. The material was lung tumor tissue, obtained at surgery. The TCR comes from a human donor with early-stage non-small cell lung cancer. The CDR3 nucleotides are TGTGCCAGCAGTCGGGACAGGGAAAATTCACCCCTCCACTTT. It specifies CASSRDRENSPLHF.